This record looks at one TCR beta chain sequence and its context. The antigen remains undetermined. RNA, once extracted, was reverse transcribed into cDNA for use as the sequencing template. The assay was immunoSEQ multiplex PCR, and TCRdb's table has in-frame clones only and misses some. The sample includes 170,000 or so clones, approximately 59% of them seen just once. This sample stems from a study of CD8+ T cells in alopecia areata. Study in general: Patients received oral tofacitinib, 5 to 10 mg twice daily, for moderate-to-severe alopecia areata. Study findings and constraints: Normal skin's resident alphabeta T cells are also sequenced in scalp samples.

Sample: CD4+ T cells sorted from blood, taken at week 0. The sequence came from a human donor with alopecia areata.

In DNA form, the CDR3 reads TGTGCCAGCAGTGAATTTGGGATTTCCTACGAGCAGTACTTC. Translating gives CASSEFGISYEQYF. The chain carries TRBV2 and TRBJ2-7; no clear D. Germline V lookup: CDR1 SNHLY, CDR2 FYNNEI. The CDR3 totals 14 residues. V dropped 2 bases and J dropped 1 base, with 9 bases sitting between them.